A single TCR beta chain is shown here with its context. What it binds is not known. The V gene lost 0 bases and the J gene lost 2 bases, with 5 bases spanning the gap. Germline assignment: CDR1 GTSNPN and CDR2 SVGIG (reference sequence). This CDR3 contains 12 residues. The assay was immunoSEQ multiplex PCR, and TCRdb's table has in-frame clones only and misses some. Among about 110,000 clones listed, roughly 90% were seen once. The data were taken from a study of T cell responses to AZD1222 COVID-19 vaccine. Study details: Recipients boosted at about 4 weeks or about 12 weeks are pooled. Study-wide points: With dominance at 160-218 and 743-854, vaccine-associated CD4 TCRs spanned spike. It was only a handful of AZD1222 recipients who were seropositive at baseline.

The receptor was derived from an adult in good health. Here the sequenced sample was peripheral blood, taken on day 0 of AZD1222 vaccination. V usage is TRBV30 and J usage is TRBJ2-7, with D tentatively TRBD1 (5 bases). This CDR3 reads CAWSVGAYEQYF. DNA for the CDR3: TGTGCCTGGAGTGTAGGGGCCTACGAGCAGTACTTC.